The rows below give T cell receptor beta chains drawn from one sample of a study of blood T cell repertoires in COVID-19. Some clones are missing from TCRdb's copy, which holds only in-frame ones; the method was immunoSEQ multiplex PCR. This sample yields under 250,000 clones, of which 83% are seen a single time; 3.5% to 4% belongs to the top ten. The sequenced material came from PBMCs or T cells enriched from blood (not recorded which). The receptors come from a woman in her forties who had been exposed to COVID-19. CDR3s include the opening cysteine and the closing phenylalanine or tryptophan. D genes are given only for firm matches. Not every row has a clone size; where given, it reads once, few, many or a size class.

clone size	V gene	J gene	D gene	CDR3 DNA	CDR3 protein
-	TRBV7-2	TRBJ1-1	TRBD1	TGTGCCAGCAGCTCCCGGACAGGGGGTAAGAACACTGAAGCTTTCTTT	CASSSRTGGKNTEAFF
-	TRBV9	TRBJ2-3	TRBD1	TGTGCCAGCAGCCCTCTACAGGGGAAGACAGATACGCAGTATTTT	CASSPLQGKTDTQYF
-	TRBV4-1	TRBJ1-3	TRBD1	TGCGCCAGCAGCCAAGATCCCCCGGACAGGGAGACTGGAAACACCATATATTTT	CASSQDPPDRETGNTIYF
-	TRBV11-2	TRBJ1-2	-	TGTGCCAGCAGCTTAGTGGGCGGGGTGGGAGACTATGGCTACACCTTC	CASSLVGGVGDYGYTF
once	TRBV19	TRBJ2-2	-	TGTGCCAGTAGTGGGCAGGGCACCGGGGAGCTGTTTTTT	CASSGQGTGELFF
-	TRBV4-2	TRBJ2-5	-	TGTGCCAGCAGCCAGCTGGGTTCAGGGGGGCGAACCAAAGAGACCCAGTACTTC	CASSQLGSGGRTKETQYF
-	TRBV4-1	TRBJ1-2	-	TGCGCCAGCAGCCAAGGGCAGGGGTCCTATGGCTACACCTTC	CASSQGQGSYGYTF
-	TRBV27	TRBJ2-7	-	TGTGCCAGCAGTTTACGGCGGGGAATGGAGCAGTACTTC	CASSLRRGMEQYF
-	TRBV12-3/TRBV12-4	TRBJ2-7	-	TGTGCCAGCAGCTCCCGCAGGGCCTACGAGCAGTACTTC	CASSSRRAYEQYF
-	TRBV6-5	TRBJ1-2	TRBD1	TGTGCCAGCAGTTCGGGACAGGGGGGTGGCTACACCTTC	CASSSGQGGGYTF
-	TRBV30	TRBJ2-2	-	TGTGCCTGGAACGGCGGATCAACCGGGGAGCTGTTTTTT	CAWNGGSTGELFF
-	TRBV20-1	TRBJ2-2	TRBD2	TGCAGTGCTAGTAAACTAGCGGGGGGGCCGGACACCGGGGAGCTGTTTTTT	CSASKLAGGPDTGELFF
-	TRBV4-1	TRBJ1-6	-	TGCGCCAGCAGCCAGGGGGCTTCACCCCTCCACTTT	CASSQGASPLHF
-	TRBV5-1	TRBJ2-3	-	TGCGCCAGCAGCTTGTCTAGCGTCACAGATACGCAGTATTTT	CASSLSSVTDTQYF
few	TRBV4-1	TRBJ2-2	TRBD2	TGCGCCAGCAGCCTCTCTAGCGGGGGGTCGGTCGGGGAGCTGTTTTTT	CASSLSSGGSVGELFF
-	TRBV4-2	TRBJ1-2	-	TGTGCCAGCAGCCAGACCGGGACATACTATGGCTACACCTTC	CASSQTGTYYGYTF
-	TRBV6-5	TRBJ1-4	-	TGTGCCAGCAGTTACTCGGGGAGCAATGAAAAACTGTTTTTT	CASSYSGSNEKLFF
-	TRBV29-1	TRBJ2-5	TRBD1	TGCAGCGTAGGCCGACAGGGTCCTCTACAAGAGACCCAGTACTTC	CSVGRQGPLQETQYF
-	TRBV2	TRBJ1-5	-	TGTGCCAGCATAGCGGGGACACCCAGCAATCAGCCCCAGCATTTT	CASIAGTPSNQPQHF
-	TRBV7-3	TRBJ2-1	TRBD2	TGTGCCAGCAGCCAGACTAGCGGGGGATACAATGAGCAGTTCTTC	CASSQTSGGYNEQFF
-	TRBV5-1	TRBJ2-7	TRBD2	TGCGCCAGCAGCTGGGCTCCGACTAGCGGGGGGATCGACGAGCAGTACTTC	CASSWAPTSGGIDEQYF
many	TRBV19	TRBJ2-3	TRBD1	TGTGCCAGTAGTACGCCGACAGGGCAGGGCACAGATACGCAGTATTTT	CASSTPTGQGTDTQYF
few	TRBV28	TRBJ1-3	-	TGTGCCAGCAGCCCTTCCGATAGCTCTGGAAACACCATATATTTT	CASSPSDSSGNTIYF
-	TRBV3-1/TRBV3-2	TRBJ2-1	TRBD2	TGTGCCAGCAGCCGAGGACTAGCGGGGGGCCAGAACAATGAGCAGTTCTTC	CASSRGLAGGQNNEQFF
-	TRBV2	TRBJ1-6	-	TGTGCCAGCAGTGGACAGGTGCCCTCATTTTCACCCCTCCACTTT	CASSGQVPSFSPLHF
-	TRBV3-1/TRBV3-2	TRBJ2-5	TRBD2	TGTGCCAGCACCCCAATGATTCGGACTAGCGGGGGCCGGCAAGAGACCCAGTACTTC	CASTPMIRTSGGRQETQYF
-	TRBV12-3/TRBV12-4	TRBJ1-2	TRBD1	TGTGCCAGCATCTGGACAGGAAACTATGGCTACACCTTC	CASIWTGNYGYTF
-	TRBV3-1/TRBV3-2	TRBJ2-2	-	TGTGCCAGCAGCCTTCCGACCGGGGAGCTGTTTTTT	CASSLPTGELFF
-	TRBV6-6	TRBJ1-2	-	TGTGCCACCACAACAGATTACTATGGCTACACCTTC	CATTTDYYGYTF
-	TRBV30	TRBJ1-2	-	TGTGCCTGGAGGGACAGTGCTCGTGGCTACACCTTC	CAWRDSARGYTF
-	TRBV7-2	TRBJ2-7	-	TGTGCCAGCAGCTTACCCGGACAGAGAAGCTCCTACGAGCAGTACTTC	CASSLPGQRSSYEQYF
-	TRBV27	TRBJ1-2	TRBD1	TGTGCCAGCAGTTTTTTGGACAGGGCGAACTATGGCTACACCTTC	CASSFLDRANYGYTF
-	TRBV7-2	TRBJ2-2	TRBD1	TGTGCCAGCAGCCCCCGTCCGGACAGGGTGCCCGGGGAGCTGTTTTTT	CASSPRPDRVPGELFF
-	TRBV3-1/TRBV3-2	TRBJ2-2	TRBD1	TGTGCCAGCAGCCGGGTACAGGGGGCTGGCACCGGGGAGCTGTTTTTT	CASSRVQGAGTGELFF
-	TRBV28	TRBJ1-1	-	TGTGCCAGCAGTTTCGACACTGAAGCTTTCTTT	CASSFDTEAFF
-	TRBV6-5	TRBJ2-1	TRBD2	TGTGCCAGCAGTTACCCTAGCGGGACAATGAATGAGCAGTTCTTC	CASSYPSGTMNEQFF
-	TRBV19	TRBJ2-2	TRBD1	TGTGCCAGTGGGAGAAATTGGGACAGAGGGGGAGTCGGGGAGCTGTTTTTT	CASGRNWDRGGVGELFF
-	TRBV5-4	TRBJ2-3	-	TGTGCCAGCAGCGTAAGGGGGGGGGCCCGCACAGATACGCAGTATTTT	CASSVRGGARTDTQYF
-	TRBV2	TRBJ1-5	-	TGTGCCAGCAGTACCGACAGGCGCTATCAGCCCCAGCATTTT	CASSTDRRYQPQHF
-	TRBV19	TRBJ2-5	-	TGTGCCAGTAGTACAGGGTTAGAGACCCAGTACTTC	CASSTGLETQYF
-	TRBV7-3	TRBJ2-5	TRBD1	TGTGCCAGCAGCCTGGCCGGGACAGGGAACACCCAGTACTTC	CASSLAGTGNTQYF
-	TRBV2	TRBJ1-2	-	TGTGCCAGCCGAGTCGGCTATGGCTACACCTTC	CASRVGYGYTF
-	TRBV3-1/TRBV3-2	TRBJ1-4	-	TGTGCCAGCAGCCAAGGAGGTATCACAACTAATGAAAAACTGTTTTTT	CASSQGGITTNEKLFF
-	TRBV12-3/TRBV12-4	TRBJ1-1	-	TGTGCCAGCAGTCCTGTTATGAACACTGAAGCTTTCTTT	CASSPVMNTEAFF
-	TRBV5-1	TRBJ1-1	-	TGCGCCAGCACTATCTTGGGGAGCCCTGAAGCTTTCTTT	CASTILGSPEAFF
-	TRBV28	TRBJ1-2	TRBD1	TGTGCCAGTAGACAGGGGGTTACGGCGCTTGGCTACACCTTC	CASRQGVTALGYTF
few	TRBV7-6	TRBJ1-6	TRBD1	TGTGCCAGCAGCTTAGGGGACAGGGGTAGCTCACCCCTCCACTTT	CASSLGDRGSSPLHF
-	TRBV5-4	TRBJ1-2	TRBD1	TGTGCCAGCAGCTTGCCGGGACAGGGCAGAACTAACTATGGCTACACCTTC	CASSLPGQGRTNYGYTF